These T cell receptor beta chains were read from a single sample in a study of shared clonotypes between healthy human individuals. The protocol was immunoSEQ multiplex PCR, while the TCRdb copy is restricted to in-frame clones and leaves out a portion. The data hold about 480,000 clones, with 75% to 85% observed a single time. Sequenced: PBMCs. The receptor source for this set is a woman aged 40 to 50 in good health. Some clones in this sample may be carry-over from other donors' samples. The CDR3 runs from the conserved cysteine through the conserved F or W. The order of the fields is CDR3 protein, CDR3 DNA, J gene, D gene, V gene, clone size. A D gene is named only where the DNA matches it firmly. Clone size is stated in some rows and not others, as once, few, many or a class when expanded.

CASESNTTYEQYF TGTGCCAGCGAATCGAACACTACCTACGAGCAGTACTTC TRBJ2-7 . TRBV7-2 .
CASSLVWTGKNIQYF TGTGCCAGCAGCTTAGTTTGGACAGGGAAAAATATTCAGTACTTC TRBJ2-4 TRBD1 TRBV11-2 few
CASSLEDQNIYEQYF TGTGCCAGCAGCTTAGAGGACCAAAACATATACGAGCAGTACTTC TRBJ2-7 . TRBV7-2 .
CASSVMEQETQYF TGTGCCAGCAGCGTAATGGAGCAAGAGACCCAGTACTTC TRBJ2-5 . TRBV5-5 .
CASSLDLRTGRTDTQYF TGTGCCAGCAGCTTAGATCTTAGGACAGGGAGGACAGATACGCAGTATTTT TRBJ2-3 TRBD1 TRBV11-2 .
CASSLRSYNEQFF TGTGCCAGCAGCTTAAGGAGTTACAATGAGCAGTTCTTC TRBJ2-1 . TRBV7-2 .
CASSLVRGFLGGQETQYF TGTGCCAGCAGCTTAGTACGCGGATTTCTGGGGGGCCAAGAGACCCAGTACTTC TRBJ2-5 . TRBV7-2 many
CASSSQLAGAGNEQFF TGTGCCAGCTCATCCCAACTAGCGGGAGCTGGCAATGAGCAGTTCTTC TRBJ2-1 TRBD2 TRBV18 .
CASSRDWDSYEQYF TGTGCCAGCAGCCGGGACTGGGACTCCTACGAGCAGTACTTC TRBJ2-7 . TRBV7-3 .
CASREGGDNQPQHF TGTGCCAGCAGAGAGGGAGGAGATAATCAGCCCCAGCATTTT TRBJ1-5 . TRBV28 .
CASRTENLSYEQYF TGCGCCAGCAGGACAGAGAACTTATCCTACGAGCAGTACTTC TRBJ2-7 . TRBV5-1 .
CASSVDRGLVGRNTEAFF TGCGCCAGCAGCGTGGACAGGGGGCTAGTGGGTAGGAACACTGAAGCTTTCTTT TRBJ1-1 TRBD1 TRBV5-1 many
CASSRSGTGGAGETQYF TGTGCCAGCAGCCGTTCGGGGACAGGGGGCGCGGGGGAGACCCAGTACTTC TRBJ2-5 TRBD1 TRBV7-8 .
CASSPGTSPRTDTQYF TGTGCCAGCAGCCCGGGGACTAGTCCACGCACAGATACGCAGTATTTT TRBJ2-3 TRBD2 TRBV7-6 .
CASKDRGPGATQYF TGTGCCAGCAAGGACAGGGGACCGGGCGCGACCCAGTACTTC TRBJ2-5 TRBD1 TRBV7-8 .
CASSLGMRGTYNEQFF TGTGCCAGCAGCTTAGGTATGCGGGGGACCTACAATGAGCAGTTCTTC TRBJ2-1 TRBD2 TRBV7-9 once
CASSLSGTGAGEQYF TGTGCCAGCAGTTTATCGGGGACAGGGGCAGGAGAGCAGTACTTC TRBJ2-7 TRBD1 TRBV27 .
CASSYRRGGYEQYF TGTGCCAGCAGTTACCGCCGGGGGGGCTACGAGCAGTACTTC TRBJ2-7 TRBD2 TRBV6-5 once
CASSFVVEGEQYF TGCGCCAGCAGCTTCGTCGTTGAGGGGGAGCAGTACTTC TRBJ2-7 . TRBV5-1 .
CASSYRDRVDYGYTF TGTGCCAGCAGTTACCGGGACAGGGTCGACTATGGCTACACCTTC TRBJ1-2 TRBD1 TRBV28 .
CASSRGGPAGGNTIYF TGTGCCAGCTCCCGGGGGGGTCCGGCGGGAGGAAACACCATATATTTT TRBJ1-3 . TRBV28 .
CASSIPGPGQPQHF TGTGCCAGTAGTATTCCGGGTCCGGGACAGCCCCAGCATTTT TRBJ1-5 . TRBV19 .
CASSYQRERSTGELFF TGTGCCAGCAGTTACCAGCGGGAAAGGAGCACCGGGGAGCTGTTTTTT TRBJ2-2 TRBD2 TRBV6-6 .
CASSRITGEAEQYF TGTGCCAGCAGCCGTATCACAGGGGAGGCCGAGCAGTACTTC TRBJ2-7 . TRBV7-9 once
CASTDRGSYEQYF TGTGCCAGCACGGACAGGGGATCCTACGAGCAGTACTTC TRBJ2-7 TRBD1 TRBV2 .
CASSLPGLRYEQYF TGTGCCAGCAGTCTGCCGGGACTCCGCTACGAGCAGTACTTC TRBJ2-7 . TRBV28 .